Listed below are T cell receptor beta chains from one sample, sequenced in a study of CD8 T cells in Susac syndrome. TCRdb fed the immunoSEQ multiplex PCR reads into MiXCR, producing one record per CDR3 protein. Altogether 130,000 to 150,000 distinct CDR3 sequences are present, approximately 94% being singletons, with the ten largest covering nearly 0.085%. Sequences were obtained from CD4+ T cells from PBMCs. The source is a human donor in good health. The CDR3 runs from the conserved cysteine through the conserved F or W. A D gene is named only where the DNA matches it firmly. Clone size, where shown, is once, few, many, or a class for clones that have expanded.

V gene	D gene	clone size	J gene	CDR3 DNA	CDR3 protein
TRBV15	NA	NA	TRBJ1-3	TGTGCCACCAGCAGGGCCAACAGGGTCAACGAAAACACCATATATTTT	CATSRANRVNENTIYF
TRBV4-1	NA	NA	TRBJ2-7	TGCGCCAGCAGCCAGGAAGGACTGTACGAGCAGTACTTC	CASSQEGLYEQYF
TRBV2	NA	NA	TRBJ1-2	TGTGCCAGCAGTGAAGGGGGCTACACCTTC	CASSEGGYTF
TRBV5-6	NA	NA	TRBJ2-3	TGTGCCAGCAGCTTAAGGATTCCTAGCGCAGATACGCAGTATTTT	CASSLRIPSADTQYF
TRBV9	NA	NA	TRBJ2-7	TGTGCCAGCAGCGTAGAGCAGGGGTCGGCCTACGAGCAGTACTTC	CASSVEQGSAYEQYF
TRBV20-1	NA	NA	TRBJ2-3	TGCAGTGCTAGAGGGGGGGCCACGCAAGATACGCAGTATTTT	CSARGGATQDTQYF
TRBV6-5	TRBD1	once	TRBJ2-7	TGTGCCAGCAGGAGCCGGGACAGGGGCTACGAGCAGTACTTC	CASRSRDRGYEQYF
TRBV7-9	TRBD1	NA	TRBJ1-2	TGTGCCAGCAGCTACCGGGACAGGGGGGTTTACACCTTC	CASSYRDRGVYTF
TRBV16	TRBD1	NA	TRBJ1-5	TGTGCCAGCAGCCAATCGGCAGGGGGGCTCTATCAGCCCCAGCATTTT	CASSQSAGGLYQPQHF
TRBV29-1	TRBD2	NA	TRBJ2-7	TGCAGCGTTGAGCCTGAGGGAGGGCACGAGCAGTACTTC	CSVEPEGGHEQYF
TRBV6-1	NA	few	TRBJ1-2	TGTGCCAGCAGTGCTAACTATGGCTACACCTTC	CASSANYGYTF
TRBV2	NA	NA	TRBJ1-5	TGTGCCAGCAGTGAAGCCCATCCCGGGTCCTACAATCAGCCCCAGCATTTT	CASSEAHPGSYNQPQHF
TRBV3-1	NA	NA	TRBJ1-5	TGTGCCAGCAGCCAAGATTCGTGGAATCAGCCCCAGCATTTT	CASSQDSWNQPQHF
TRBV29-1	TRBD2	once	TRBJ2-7	TGCAGCGTTGCCCCAAATGGAGGACTAGCGGGCGCCCTTTACGAGCAGTACTTC	CSVAPNGGLAGALYEQYF
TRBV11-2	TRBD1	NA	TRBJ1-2	TGTGCCAGCAGCGGACCGGGACAGGGAAGGGGTTCGGGCTACACCTTC	CASSGPGQGRGSGYTF
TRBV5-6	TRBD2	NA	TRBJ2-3	TGTGCCAGCAGCTTGCCCAGGGCGGGAGTAGGCACAGATACGCAGTATTTT	CASSLPRAGVGTDTQYF
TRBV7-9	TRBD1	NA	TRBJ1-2	TGTGCCAGCAGCACTTACCCGGGCAGGGGGGTCTATGGCTACACCTTC	CASSTYPGRGVYGYTF
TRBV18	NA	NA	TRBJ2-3	TGTGCCAGCTCACCAACCACCGCCGGCGGGACCGCTCCAGATACGCAGTATTTT	CASSPTTAGGTAPDTQYF
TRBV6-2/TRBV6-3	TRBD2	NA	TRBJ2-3	TGTGCCAGCAGACCCTCTAGCGGGAGGATTACGGATACGCAGTATTTT	CASRPSSGRITDTQYF
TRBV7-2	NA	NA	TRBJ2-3	TGTGCCAGCAGCCCCCGGGGACTCACAGATACGCAGTATTTT	CASSPRGLTDTQYF
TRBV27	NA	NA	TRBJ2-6	TGTGCCAGCAGTGTACTAGGCGGCTCTGGGGCCAACGTCCTGACTTTC	CASSVLGGSGANVLTF
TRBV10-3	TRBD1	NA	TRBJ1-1	TGTGCCATCAGTGAGATGGCAGGGGGGAGATCTGAAGCTTTCTTT	CAISEMAGGRSEAFF
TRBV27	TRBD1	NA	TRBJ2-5	TGTGCCAGCAGTTTAAGGTTCCGACAGGGAAAAGGGCATACGACCCAGTACTTC	CASSLRFRQGKGHTTQYF
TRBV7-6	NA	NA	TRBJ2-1	TGTGCCAGCAGCTTACCGCTCGGCGTGCGGTTCTTC	CASSLPLGVRFF
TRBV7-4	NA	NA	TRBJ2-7	TGTGCCAGCAGCTTAGCCAGGGGGGCCTACGAGCAGTACTTC	CASSLARGAYEQYF
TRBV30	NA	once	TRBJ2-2	TGTGCCTGGAGTGTTGGGGCTAGCCCCACCGGGGAGCTGTTTTTT	CAWSVGASPTGELFF
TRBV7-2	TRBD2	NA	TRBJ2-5	TGTGCCAGCAGCCAGCGGGGGACCCAGTACTTC	CASSQRGTQYF
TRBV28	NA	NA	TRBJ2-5	TGTGCCAGCACCGTCCGCCTGGACAGACAAGAGACCCAGTACTTC	CASTVRLDRQETQYF
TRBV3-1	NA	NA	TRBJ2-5	TGTGCCAGCAGCCAAGCCCGGGGAGAGACCCAGTACTTC	CASSQARGETQYF
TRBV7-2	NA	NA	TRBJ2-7	TGTGCCAGCAGCTTAATGGCAGGCCCTTTCTACGAGCAGTACTTC	CASSLMAGPFYEQYF
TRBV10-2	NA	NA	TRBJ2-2	TGCGCCAGCACCCTACCCGGAGTAGCGGCGAACACCGGGGAGCTGTTTTTT	CASTLPGVAANTGELFF
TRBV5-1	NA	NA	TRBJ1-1	TGCGCCAGCAGCAGTACAACGTCGAACACTGAAGCTTTCTTT	CASSSTTSNTEAFF
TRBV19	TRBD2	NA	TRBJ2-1	TGTGCCAGTAGTATCCTCTCGTGGGGGGGATCGGACAATGAGCAGTTCTTC	CASSILSWGGSDNEQFF
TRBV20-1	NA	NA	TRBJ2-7	TGCAGTGCTAGTAGGTTGCAGGGTATAGGCGAGCAGTACTTC	CSASRLQGIGEQYF
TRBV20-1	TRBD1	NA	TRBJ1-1	TGCAGTGCTAGGAGCAGGGGGCGATGGGACACTGAAGCTTTCTTT	CSARSRGRWDTEAFF
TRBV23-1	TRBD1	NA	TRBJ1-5	TGCGCCAGCAGTCAATCGCAGGGGGTCCATAATCAGCCCCAGCATTTT	CASSQSQGVHNQPQHF
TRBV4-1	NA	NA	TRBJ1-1	TGCGCCAGCAGCCAAGAGGTCCGCGGAGTTAACACTGAAGCTTTCTTT	CASSQEVRGVNTEAFF